The rows below give T cell receptor beta chains drawn from one sample of a study of radiotherapy plus CTLA-4 blockade in lung cancer. Using immunoSEQ multiplex PCR, the repertoire was profiled, and TCRdb retains in-frame clones only, with some absent. The data hold some 40,000 clones, with 79% observed a single time. The starting material was peripheral blood, obtained from a patient treated with radiotherapy plus ipilimumab. These receptors all come from a human donor with non-small cell lung cancer that progressed on radiotherapy plus ipilimumab. Each CDR3 is given with its conserved first and last residue. The D gene is left open where the match is weak. A row's size may be missing; if present it is once, few, many or a size class.

many | TRBJ1-3 | TRBV21-1 | - | 16 | TGTGCCAGCAGCAAAGCCCAAACAGGTACTGGAAACACCATATATTTT | CASSKAQTGTGNTIYF
- | TRBJ1-2 | TRBV29-1 | TRBD1 | 17 | TGCAGCGTTGAAGATCGGGGGGCAGGGGGCACTTTATATGGCTACACCTTC | CSVEDRGAGGTLYGYTF
- | TRBJ1-6 | TRBV18 | TRBD1 | 15 | TGTGCCAGCTCACGAGGGACAGAATGGGATTCACCCCTCCACTTT | CASSRGTEWDSPLHF
- | TRBJ2-3 | TRBV19 | - | 13 | TGTGCCAGTGCATCGGGAACGCCAGATACGCAGTATTTT | CASASGTPDTQYF
- | TRBJ2-5 | TRBV5-1 | TRBD2 | 17 | TGCGCCAGCAGCTTGGAAGCTAGCGGGATCCGCCAAGAGACCCAGTACTTC | CASSLEASGIRQETQYF
- | TRBJ2-2 | TRBV9 | - | 15 | TGTGCCAGCAGATCGAACAGCCTGAACACCGGGGAGCTGTTTTTT | CASRSNSLNTGELFF
- | TRBJ2-1 | TRBV27 | TRBD2 | 15 | TGTGCCAGCAGGTTCACTAGCGGGGCCTACAATGAGCAGTTCTTC | CASRFTSGAYNEQFF
- | TRBJ2-1 | TRBV15 | - | 13 | TGTGCCACCAGCCGTCTTGGCGGTTCTGAGCAGTTCTTC | CATSRLGGSEQFF
- | TRBJ1-1 | TRBV5-1 | TRBD1 | 14 | TGCGCCAGCAGCCCACAGGGGGCGAACACTGAAGCTTTCTTT | CASSPQGANTEAFF
- | TRBJ1-6 | TRBV4-2 | - | 15 | TGTGCCAGCAGCCAAGTGTACCAGGGAAATTCACCCCTCCACTTT | CASSQVYQGNSPLHF
- | TRBJ1-2 | TRBV5-5 | - | 14 | TGTGCCAGCAGCTTGGCGCAGGGGAAAGGTGGCTACACCTTC | CASSLAQGKGGYTF
- | TRBJ2-3 | TRBV4-1 | TRBD2 | 18 | TGCGCCAGCAGCTTGTGGTCAGCGGGGGGGCCGGGCACAGATACGCAGTATTTT | CASSLWSAGGPGTDTQYF
- | TRBJ1-5 | TRBV7-9 | - | 14 | TGTGCCAGCAGCCGAGCCGAGAGCAATCAGCCCCAGCATTTT | CASSRAESNQPQHF
- | TRBJ2-1 | TRBV4-1 | TRBD2 | 16 | TGCGCCAGCAGCCAAGGTGTTAGCGGGGCCTACAATGAGCAGTTCTTC | CASSQGVSGAYNEQFF
once | TRBJ2-5 | TRBV4-1 | TRBD2 | 13 | TGCGCCAGCAGCCTACGACTAGCGGAGACCCAGTACTTC | CASSLRLAETQYF
few | TRBJ1-4 | TRBV18 | - | 15 | TGTGCCAGCTCCGACCAGGGGAAAGGGAATGAAAAACTGTTTTTT | CASSDQGKGNEKLFF
- | TRBJ1-2 | TRBV4-1 | TRBD1 | 15 | TGCGCCAGCAGCCAAGACCGGGACAGGTTCTATGGCTACACCTTC | CASSQDRDRFYGYTF
once | TRBJ1-2 | TRBV6-5 | TRBD1 | 13 | TGTGCCAGCAGGTCCTTCTCGGGACAGGGCTACACCTTC | CASRSFSGQGYTF
- | TRBJ2-5 | TRBV4-1 | TRBD2 | 16 | TGCGCCAGCAGCCAAGATCGGGGGGGGGACCAAGAGACCCAGTACTTC | CASSQDRGGDQETQYF
- | TRBJ1-4 | TRBV6-1 | - | 13 | TGTGCCAGCACCCTTAATGGGGGGGAAAAACTGTTTTTT | CASTLNGGEKLFF
- | TRBJ2-1 | TRBV7-3 | TRBD2 | 15 | TGTGCCAGCAGCTCCTCTAGCGGGGGGGTTAATGAGCAGTTCTTC | CASSSSSGGVNEQFF
- | TRBJ1-2 | TRBV4-1 | - | 15 | TGCGCCAGCAGCCAAGTGCTCGGGACAAAATATGGCTACACCTTC | CASSQVLGTKYGYTF